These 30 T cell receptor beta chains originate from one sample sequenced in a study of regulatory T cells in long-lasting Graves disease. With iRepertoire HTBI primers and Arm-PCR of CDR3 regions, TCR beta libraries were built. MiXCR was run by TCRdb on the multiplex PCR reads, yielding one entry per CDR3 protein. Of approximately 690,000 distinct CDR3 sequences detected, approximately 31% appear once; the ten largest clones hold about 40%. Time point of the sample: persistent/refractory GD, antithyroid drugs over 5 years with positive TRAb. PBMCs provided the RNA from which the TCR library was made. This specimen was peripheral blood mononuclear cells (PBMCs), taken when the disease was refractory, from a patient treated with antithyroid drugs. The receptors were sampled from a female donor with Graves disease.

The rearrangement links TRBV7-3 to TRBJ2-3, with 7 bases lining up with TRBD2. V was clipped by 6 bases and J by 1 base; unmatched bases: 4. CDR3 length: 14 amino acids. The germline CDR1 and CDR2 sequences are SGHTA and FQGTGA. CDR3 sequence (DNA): TGTGCCAGCAGACGGGAGGCGGGCACAGATACGCAGTATTTT. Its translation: CASRREAGTDTQYF.

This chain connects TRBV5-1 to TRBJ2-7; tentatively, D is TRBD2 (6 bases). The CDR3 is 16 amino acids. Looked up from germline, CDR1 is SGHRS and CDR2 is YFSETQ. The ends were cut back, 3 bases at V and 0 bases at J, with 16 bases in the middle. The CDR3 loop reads CASSYSGSGSSYEQYF. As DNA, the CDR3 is TGCGCCAGCAGCTACTCTGGTAGCGGTAGCTCCTACGAGCAGTACTTC.

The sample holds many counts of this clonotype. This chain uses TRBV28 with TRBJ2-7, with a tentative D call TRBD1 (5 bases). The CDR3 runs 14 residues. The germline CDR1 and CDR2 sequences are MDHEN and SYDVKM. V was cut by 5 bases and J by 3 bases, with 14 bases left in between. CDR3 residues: CASSAWGQNYEQYF. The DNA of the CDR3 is TGTGCCAGCAGTGCGTGGGGCCAAAACTACGAGCAGTACTTC.

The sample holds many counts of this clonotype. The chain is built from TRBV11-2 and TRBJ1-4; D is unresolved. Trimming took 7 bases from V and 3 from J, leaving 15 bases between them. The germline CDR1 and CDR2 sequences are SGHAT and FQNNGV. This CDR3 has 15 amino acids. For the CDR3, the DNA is TGTGCCAGCACCTCGGGAGGGAGGGCTAATGAAAAACTGTTTTTT. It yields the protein CASTSGGRANEKLFF. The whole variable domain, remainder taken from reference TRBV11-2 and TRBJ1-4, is EAGVAQSPRYKIIEKRQSVAFWCNPISGHATLYWYQQILGQGPKLLIQFQNNGVVDDSQLPKDRFSAERLKGVDSTLKIQPAKLEDSAVYLCASTSGGRANEKLFFGSGTQLSVL.

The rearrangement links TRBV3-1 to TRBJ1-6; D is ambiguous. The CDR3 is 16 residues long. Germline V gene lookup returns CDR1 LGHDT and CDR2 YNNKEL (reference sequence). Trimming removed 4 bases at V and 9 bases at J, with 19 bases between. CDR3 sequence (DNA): TGTGCCAGCAGCCGGCCCGCCTGGGGAATCGGTTCACCCCTCCACTTT. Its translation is CASSRPAWGIGSPLHF.

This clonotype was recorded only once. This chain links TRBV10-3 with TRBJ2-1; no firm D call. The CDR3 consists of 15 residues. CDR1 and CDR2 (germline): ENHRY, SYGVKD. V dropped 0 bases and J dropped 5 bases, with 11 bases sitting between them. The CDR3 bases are TGTGCCATCAGTGAGTCCGGGCTACTTAACAATGAGCAGTTCTTC. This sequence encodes CAISESGLLNNEQFF.

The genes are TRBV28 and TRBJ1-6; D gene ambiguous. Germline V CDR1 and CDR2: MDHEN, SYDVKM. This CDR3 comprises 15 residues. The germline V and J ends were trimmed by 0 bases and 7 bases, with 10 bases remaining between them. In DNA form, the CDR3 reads TGTGCCAGCAGTTTATGGGTTAGCCAGAATTCACCCCTCCACTTT. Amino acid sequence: CASSLWVSQNSPLHF. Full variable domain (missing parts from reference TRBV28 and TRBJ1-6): DVKVTQSSRYLVKRTGEKVFLECVQDMDHENMFWYRQDPGLGLRLIYFSYDVKMKEKGDIPEGYSVSREKKERFSLILESASTNQTSMYLCASSLWVSQNSPLHFGNGTRLTVT.

The CDR3 is CASSDPDRGRSYGYTF. DNA of the CDR3: TGTGCCAGCAGTGACCCTGACAGGGGACGCAGCTATGGCTACACCTTC. V and J are TRBV25-1 and TRBJ1-2; 8 bases line up with TRBD1. The germline V gene has CDR1 MGHDK and CDR2 SYGVNS. The CDR3 totals 16 residues. After removal of 3 bases from V and 4 bases from J, the junction contained 10 bases not matched to a gene.

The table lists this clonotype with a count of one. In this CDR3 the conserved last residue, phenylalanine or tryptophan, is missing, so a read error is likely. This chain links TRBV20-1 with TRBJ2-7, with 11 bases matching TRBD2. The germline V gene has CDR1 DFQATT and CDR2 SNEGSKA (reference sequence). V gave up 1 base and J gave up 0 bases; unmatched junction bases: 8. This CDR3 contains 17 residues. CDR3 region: CSARGAGLADHSYEQYL. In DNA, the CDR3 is TGCAGTGCTAGAGGGGCGGGACTAGCGGATCACTCCTACGAGCAGTACCTC.

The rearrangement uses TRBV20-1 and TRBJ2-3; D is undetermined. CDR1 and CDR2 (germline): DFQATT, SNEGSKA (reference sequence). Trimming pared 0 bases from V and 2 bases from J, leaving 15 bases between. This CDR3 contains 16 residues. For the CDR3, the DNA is TGCAGTGCTAGAGATCGGGCGGCCCACCCCACAGATACGCAGTATTTT. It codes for CSARDRAAHPTDTQYF.

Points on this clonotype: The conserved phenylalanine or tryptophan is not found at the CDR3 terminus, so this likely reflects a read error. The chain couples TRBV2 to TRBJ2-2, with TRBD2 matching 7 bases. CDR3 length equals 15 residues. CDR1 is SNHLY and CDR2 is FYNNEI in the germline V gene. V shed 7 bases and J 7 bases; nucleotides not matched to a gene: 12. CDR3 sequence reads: CASKSGGGVFGELFS. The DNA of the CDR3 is TGTGCCAGCAAGTCGGGAGGCGGAGTTTTCGGGGAGCTGTTTTCT.

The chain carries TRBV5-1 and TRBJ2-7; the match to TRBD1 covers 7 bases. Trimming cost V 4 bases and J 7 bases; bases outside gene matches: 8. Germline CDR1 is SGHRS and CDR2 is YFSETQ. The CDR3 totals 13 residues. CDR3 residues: CASSQKTGWEQYF. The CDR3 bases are TGCGCCAGCAGCCAGAAGACAGGGTGGGAGCAGTACTTC.

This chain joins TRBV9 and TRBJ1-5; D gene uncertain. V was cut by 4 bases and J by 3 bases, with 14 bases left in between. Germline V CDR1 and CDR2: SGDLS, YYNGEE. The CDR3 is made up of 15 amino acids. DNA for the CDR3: TGTGCCAGCAGCCCCGGTAGGCTAGTCAATCAGCCCCAGCATTTT. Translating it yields CASSPGRLVNQPQHF.

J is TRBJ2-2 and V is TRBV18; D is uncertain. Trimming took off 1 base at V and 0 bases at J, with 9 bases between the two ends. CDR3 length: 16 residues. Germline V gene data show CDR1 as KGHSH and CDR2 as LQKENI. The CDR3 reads CASSPRRNANTGELFF. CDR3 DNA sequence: TGTGCCAGCTCACCACGCAGGAACGCGAACACCGGGGAGCTGTTTTTT.

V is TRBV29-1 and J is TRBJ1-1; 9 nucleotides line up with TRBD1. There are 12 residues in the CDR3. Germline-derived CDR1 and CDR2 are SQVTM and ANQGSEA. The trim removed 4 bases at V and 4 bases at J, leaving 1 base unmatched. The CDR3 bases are TGCAGCGTTGTGGACAGGGGCACTGAAGCTTTCTTT. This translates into CSVVDRGTEAFF.

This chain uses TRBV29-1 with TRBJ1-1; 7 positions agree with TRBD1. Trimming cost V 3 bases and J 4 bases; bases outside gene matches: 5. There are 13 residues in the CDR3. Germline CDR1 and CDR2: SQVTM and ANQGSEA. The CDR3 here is CSVEGGQSTEAFF. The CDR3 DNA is TGCAGCGTTGAGGGGGGACAGTCCACTGAAGCTTTCTTT.

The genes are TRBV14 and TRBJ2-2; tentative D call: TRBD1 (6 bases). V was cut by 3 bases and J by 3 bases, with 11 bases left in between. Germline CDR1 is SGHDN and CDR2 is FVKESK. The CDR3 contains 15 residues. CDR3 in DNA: TGTGCCAGCAGCCATTGGACAGATTACACCGGGGAGCTGTTTTTT. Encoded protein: CASSHWTDYTGELFF.

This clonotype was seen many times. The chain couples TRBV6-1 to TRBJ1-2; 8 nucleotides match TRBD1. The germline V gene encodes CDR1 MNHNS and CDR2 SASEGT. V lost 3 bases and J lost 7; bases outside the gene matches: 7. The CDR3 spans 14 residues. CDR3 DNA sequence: TGTGCCAGCAGTGACGTGCAGGGGGCGCTTGGCTACACCTTC. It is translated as CASSDVQGALGYTF.

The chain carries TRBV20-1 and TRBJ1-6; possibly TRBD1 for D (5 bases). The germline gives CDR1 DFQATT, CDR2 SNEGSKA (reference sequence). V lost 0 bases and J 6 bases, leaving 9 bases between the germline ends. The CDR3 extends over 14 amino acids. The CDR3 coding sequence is TGCAGTGCTAGAGATCAGGGAGTTAATTCACCCCTCCACTTT. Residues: CSARDQGVNSPLHF.

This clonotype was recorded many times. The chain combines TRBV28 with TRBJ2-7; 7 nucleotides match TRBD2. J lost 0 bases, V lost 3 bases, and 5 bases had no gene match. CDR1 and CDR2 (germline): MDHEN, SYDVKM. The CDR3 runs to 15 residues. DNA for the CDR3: TGTGCCAGCAGTTTTTGGCGGGGGAGCTCCTACGAGCAGTACTTC. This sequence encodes CASSFWRGSSYEQYF.

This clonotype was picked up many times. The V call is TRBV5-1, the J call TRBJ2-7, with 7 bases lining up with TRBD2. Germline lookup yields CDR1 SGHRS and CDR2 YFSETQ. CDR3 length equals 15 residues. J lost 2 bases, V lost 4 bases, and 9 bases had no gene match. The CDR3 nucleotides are TGCGCCAGCAGCCCCGGGACTACCTCAGCCTACGAGCAGTACTTC. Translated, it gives CASSPGTTSAYEQYF. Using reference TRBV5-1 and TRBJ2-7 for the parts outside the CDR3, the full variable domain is KAGVTQTPRYLIKTRGQQVTLSCSPISGHRSVSWYQQTPGQGLQFLFEYFSETQRNKGNFPGRFSGRQFSNSRSEMNVSTLELGDSALYLCASSPGTTSAYEQYFGPGTRLTVT.

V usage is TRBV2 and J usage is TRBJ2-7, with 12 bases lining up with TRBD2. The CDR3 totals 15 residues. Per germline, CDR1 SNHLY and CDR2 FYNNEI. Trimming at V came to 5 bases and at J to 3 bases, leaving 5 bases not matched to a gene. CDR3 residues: CASSQELAGGYEQYF. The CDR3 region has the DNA TGTGCCAGCAGTCAAGAACTAGCGGGAGGCTACGAGCAGTACTTC.

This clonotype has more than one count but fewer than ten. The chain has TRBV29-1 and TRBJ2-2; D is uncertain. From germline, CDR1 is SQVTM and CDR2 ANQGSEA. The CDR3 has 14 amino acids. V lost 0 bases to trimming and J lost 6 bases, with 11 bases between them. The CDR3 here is CSVEEYGVSGELFF. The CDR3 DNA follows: TGCAGCGTTGAAGAGTATGGCGTCTCCGGGGAGCTGTTTTTT.

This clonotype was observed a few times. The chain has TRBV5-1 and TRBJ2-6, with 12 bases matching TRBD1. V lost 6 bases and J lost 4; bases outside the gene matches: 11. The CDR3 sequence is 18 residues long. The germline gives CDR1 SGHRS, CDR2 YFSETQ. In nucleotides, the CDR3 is TGCGCCAGCAACCGGGACAGGGGGCTCCTCGCCGGGGCCAACGTCCTGACTTTC. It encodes CASNRDRGLLAGANVLTF.

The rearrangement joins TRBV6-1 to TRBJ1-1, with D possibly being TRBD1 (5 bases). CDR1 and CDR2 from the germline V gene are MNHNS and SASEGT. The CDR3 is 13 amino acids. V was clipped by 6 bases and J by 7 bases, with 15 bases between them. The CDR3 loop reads CASRTPNRNEAFF. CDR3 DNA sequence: TGTGCCAGCAGAACCCCCAACAGGAATGAAGCTTTCTTT.

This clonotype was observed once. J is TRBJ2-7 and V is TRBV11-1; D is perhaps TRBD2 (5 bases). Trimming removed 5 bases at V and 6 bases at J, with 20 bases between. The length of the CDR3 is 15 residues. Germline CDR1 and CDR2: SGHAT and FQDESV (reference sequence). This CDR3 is CASSLRALAISEQYF. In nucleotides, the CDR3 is TGTGCCAGCAGCCTGCGGGCTCTAGCAATCTCCGAGCAGTACTTC.

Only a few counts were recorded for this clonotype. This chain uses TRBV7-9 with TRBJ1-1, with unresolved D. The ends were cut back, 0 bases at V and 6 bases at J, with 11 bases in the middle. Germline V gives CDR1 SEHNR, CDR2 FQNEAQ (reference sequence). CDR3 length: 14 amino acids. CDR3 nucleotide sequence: TGTGCCAGCAGCTTAGCGCCCACCCAGCCTGAAGCTTTCTTT. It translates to CASSLAPTQPEAFF. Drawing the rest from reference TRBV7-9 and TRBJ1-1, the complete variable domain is DTGVSQNPRHKITKRGQNVTFRCDPISEHNRLYWYRQTLGQGPEFLTYFQNEAQLEKSRLLSDRFSAERPKGSFSTLEIQRTEQGDSAMYLCASSLAPTQPEAFFGQGTRLTVV.

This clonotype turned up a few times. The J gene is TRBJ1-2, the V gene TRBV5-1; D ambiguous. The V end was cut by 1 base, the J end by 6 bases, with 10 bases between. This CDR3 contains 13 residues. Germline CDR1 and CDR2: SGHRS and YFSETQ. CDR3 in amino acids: CASSLKGNNGYTF. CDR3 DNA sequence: TGCGCCAGCAGCTTGAAAGGGAACAATGGCTACACCTTC.

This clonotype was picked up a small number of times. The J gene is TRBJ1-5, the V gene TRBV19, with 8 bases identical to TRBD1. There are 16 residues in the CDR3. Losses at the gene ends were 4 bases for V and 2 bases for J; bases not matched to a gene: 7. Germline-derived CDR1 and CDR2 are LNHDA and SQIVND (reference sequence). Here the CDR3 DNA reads TGTGCCAGTAGTACCTCCACGACAGGGGGCAATCAGCCCCAGCATTTT. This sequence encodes CASSTSTTGGNQPQHF.

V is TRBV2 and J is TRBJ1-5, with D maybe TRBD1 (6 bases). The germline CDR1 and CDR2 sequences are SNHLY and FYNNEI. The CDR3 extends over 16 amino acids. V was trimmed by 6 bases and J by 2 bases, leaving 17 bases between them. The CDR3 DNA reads TGTGCCAGCAGCGATAGGGGGATTAGGGGCAATCAGCCCCAGCATTTT. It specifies CASSDRGIRGNQPQHF.